This T cell receptor beta chain was recovered during a study of blood T cell repertoires in COVID-19. Whole-study context: From the United States, Italy and Spain came samples of acute and convalescent COVID-19. T cells, B-cell-depleted T cells, or PBMCs supplied cDNA or gDNA.

Germline CDR1 reads MNHEY; CDR2 reads SVGEGT. The CDR3 consists of 13 residues. V shed 4 bases and J shed 5 bases, with 10 bases lying between them. Per the original data handling: Reference gene primer amplification gave estimated nucleated cell counts. Method: immunoSEQ multiplex PCR; TCRdb's copy keeps in-frame clones and lacks some. V and J calls and clone size are as listed in that table; D and trimming were resolved from the DNA. The profile shows about 310,000 clones, about 87% of them singletons. Sequenced: peripheral blood. This receptor was identified in a woman in her forties or fifties who had recovered from COVID-19. The V and J genes are TRBV6-2 or TRBV6-3 and TRBJ2-3; D gene unclear. CDR3 in DNA: TGTGCCAGCAGTTTTAACCTAGGAGATACGCAGTATTTT. It yields the protein CASSFNLGDTQYF.